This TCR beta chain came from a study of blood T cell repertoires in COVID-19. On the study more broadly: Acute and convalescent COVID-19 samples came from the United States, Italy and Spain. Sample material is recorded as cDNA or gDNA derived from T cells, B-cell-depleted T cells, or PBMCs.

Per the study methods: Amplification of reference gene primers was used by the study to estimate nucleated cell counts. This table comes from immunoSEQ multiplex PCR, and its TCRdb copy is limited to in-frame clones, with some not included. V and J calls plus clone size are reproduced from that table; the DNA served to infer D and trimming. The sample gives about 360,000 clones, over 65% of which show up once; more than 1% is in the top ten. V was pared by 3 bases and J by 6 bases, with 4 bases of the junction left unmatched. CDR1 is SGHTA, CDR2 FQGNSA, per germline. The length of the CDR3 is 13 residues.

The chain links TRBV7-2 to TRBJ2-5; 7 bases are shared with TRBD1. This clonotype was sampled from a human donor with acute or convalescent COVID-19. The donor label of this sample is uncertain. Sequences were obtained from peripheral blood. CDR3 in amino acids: CASSFKGAQTQYF. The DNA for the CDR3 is TGTGCCAGCAGCTTTAAGGGGGCCCAGACCCAGTACTTC.